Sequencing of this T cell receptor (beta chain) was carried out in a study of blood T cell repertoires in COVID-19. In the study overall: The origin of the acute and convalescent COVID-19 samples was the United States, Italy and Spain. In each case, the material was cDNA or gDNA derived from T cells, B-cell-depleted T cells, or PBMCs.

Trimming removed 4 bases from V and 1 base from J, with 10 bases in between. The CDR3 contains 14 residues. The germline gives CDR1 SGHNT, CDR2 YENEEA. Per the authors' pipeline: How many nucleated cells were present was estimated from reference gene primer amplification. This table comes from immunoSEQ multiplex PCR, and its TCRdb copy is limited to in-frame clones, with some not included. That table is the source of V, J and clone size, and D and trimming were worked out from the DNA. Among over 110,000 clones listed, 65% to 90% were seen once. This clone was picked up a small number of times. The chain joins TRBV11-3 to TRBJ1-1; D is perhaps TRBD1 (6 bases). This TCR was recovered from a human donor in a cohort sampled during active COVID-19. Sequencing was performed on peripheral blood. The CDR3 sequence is CASSSGGWNTEAFF. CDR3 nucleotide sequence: TGTGCCAGCAGCTCGGGGGGCTGGAACACTGAAGCTTTCTTT.